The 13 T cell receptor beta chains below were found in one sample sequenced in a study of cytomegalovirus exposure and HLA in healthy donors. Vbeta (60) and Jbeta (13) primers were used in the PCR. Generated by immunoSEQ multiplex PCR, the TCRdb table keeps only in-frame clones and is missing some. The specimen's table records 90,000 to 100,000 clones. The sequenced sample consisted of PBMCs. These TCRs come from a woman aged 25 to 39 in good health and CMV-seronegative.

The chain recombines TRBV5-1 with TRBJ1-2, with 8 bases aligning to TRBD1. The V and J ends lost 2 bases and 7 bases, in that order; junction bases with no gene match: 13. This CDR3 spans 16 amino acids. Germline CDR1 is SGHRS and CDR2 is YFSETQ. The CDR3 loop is CASSLPDFQGASGYTF. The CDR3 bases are TGCGCCAGCAGCTTACCTGATTTCCAGGGGGCTAGTGGCTACACCTTC.

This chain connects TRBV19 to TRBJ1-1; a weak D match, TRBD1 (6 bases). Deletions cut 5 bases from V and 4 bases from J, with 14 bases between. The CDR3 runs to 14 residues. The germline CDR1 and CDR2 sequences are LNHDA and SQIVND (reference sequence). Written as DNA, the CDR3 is TGTGCCAGTAGTGCACAGGGTTGGGGCACTGAAGCTTTCTTT. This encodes CASSAQGWGTEAFF.

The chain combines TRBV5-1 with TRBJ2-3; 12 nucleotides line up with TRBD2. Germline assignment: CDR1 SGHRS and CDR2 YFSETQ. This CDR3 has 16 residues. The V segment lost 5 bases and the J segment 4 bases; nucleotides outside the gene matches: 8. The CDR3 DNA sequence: TGCGCCAGCAGTTTGACTAGCGGGGGTTTGGCAGATACGCAGTATTTT. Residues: CASSLTSGGLADTQYF.

DNA for the CDR3: TGTGCCGGACAGGGGGCGATCTCCGGGGAGCTGTTTTTT. It is translated as CAGQGAISGELFF. V usage is TRBV2 and J usage is TRBJ2-2; 11 bases are a match to TRBD1. V gave up 11 bases and J gave up 6 bases; unmatched junction bases: 5. This CDR3 is 13 amino acids long. Germline V gene lookup returns CDR1 SNHLY and CDR2 FYNNEI.

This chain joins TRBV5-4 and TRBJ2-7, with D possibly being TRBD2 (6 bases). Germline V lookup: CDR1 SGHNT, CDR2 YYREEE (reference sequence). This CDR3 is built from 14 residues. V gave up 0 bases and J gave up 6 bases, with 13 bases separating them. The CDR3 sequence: CASSLVGGVSEQYF. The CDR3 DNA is TGTGCCAGCAGCTTGGTGGGGGGAGTGAGCGAGCAGTACTTC. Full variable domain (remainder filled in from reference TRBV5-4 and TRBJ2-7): ETGVTQSPTHLIKTRGQQVTLRCSSQSGHNTVSWYQQALGQGPQFIFQYYREEENGRGNFPPRFSGLQFPNYSSELNVNALELDDSALYLCASSLVGGVSEQYFGPGTRLTVT.

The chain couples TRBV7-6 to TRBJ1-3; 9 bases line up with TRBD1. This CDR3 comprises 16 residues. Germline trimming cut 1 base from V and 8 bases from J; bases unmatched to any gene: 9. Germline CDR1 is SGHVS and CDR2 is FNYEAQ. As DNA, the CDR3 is TGTGCCAGCAGCTTAGGCCTAACAGGGGGCGAAGACACCATATATTTT. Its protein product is CASSLGLTGGEDTIYF.

For the CDR3, the DNA is TGTGCCAGCTCACCCGACATGAACACTGAAGCTTTCTTT. Protein sequence: CASSPDMNTEAFF. The rearrangement uses TRBV18 and TRBJ1-1, with D unresolved. The CDR3 is 13 residues long. Trimming stripped 3 bases from V and 0 bases from J, with 5 bases between. Germline V CDR1 and CDR2: KGHSH, LQKENI.

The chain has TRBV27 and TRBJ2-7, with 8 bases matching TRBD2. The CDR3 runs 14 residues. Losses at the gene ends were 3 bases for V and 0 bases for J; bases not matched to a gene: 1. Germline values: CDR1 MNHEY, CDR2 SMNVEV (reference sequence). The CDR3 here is CASSFAGGSYEQYF. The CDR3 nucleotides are TGTGCCAGCAGTTTCGCGGGAGGCTCCTACGAGCAGTACTTC.

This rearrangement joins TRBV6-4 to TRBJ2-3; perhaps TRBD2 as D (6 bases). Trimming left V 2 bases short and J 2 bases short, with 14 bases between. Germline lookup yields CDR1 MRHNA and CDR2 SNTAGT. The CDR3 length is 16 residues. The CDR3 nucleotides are TGTGCCAGCAGTGACGAGACGGGGGTAACCACAGATACGCAGTATTTT. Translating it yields CASSDETGVTTDTQYF.

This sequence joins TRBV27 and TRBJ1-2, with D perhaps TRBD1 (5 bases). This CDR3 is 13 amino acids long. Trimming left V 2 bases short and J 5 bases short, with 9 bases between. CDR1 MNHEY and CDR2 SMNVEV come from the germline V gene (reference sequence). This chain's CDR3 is CASSLDRDYGYTF. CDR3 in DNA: TGTGCCAGCAGTTTAGACAGAGATTATGGCTACACCTTC.

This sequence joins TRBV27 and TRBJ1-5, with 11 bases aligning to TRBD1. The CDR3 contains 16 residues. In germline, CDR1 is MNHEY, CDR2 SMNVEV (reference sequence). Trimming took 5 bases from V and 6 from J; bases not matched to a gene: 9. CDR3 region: CASSRGPDRGLQPQHF. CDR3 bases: TGTGCCAGCAGTCGCGGACCGGACAGGGGGCTTCAGCCCCAGCATTTT.

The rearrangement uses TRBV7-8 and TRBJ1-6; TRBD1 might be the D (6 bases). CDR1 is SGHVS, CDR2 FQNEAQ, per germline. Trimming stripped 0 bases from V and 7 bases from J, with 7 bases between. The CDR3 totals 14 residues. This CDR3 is CASSLAQGNSPLHF. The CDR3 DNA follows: TGTGCCAGCAGCTTAGCCCAGGGGAATTCACCCCTCCACTTT.

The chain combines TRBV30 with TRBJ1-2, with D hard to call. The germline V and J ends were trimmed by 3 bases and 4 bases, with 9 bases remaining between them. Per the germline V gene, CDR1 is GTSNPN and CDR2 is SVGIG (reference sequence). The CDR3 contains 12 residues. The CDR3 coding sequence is TGTGCCTGGAGCCGGTCTCGCTATGGCTACACCTTC. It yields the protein CAWSRSRYGYTF.